What follows are 21 T cell receptor beta chains derived from one specimen sequenced in a study of T cells in Graves' hyperthyroidism and ophthalmopathy. Template material for amplifying TCR beta CDR3 regions consisted of RNA transcripts. The TCR CDR3 first-round RT-PCR relied on the HTBI primer set. TCRdb fed the multiplex PCR reads into MiXCR, producing one record per CDR3 protein. The top ten clones hold around 23% of a sample with around 300,000 distinct CDR3 sequences, around 14% of them seen once. Specimen: blood. These receptors all come from a woman under 40 with Graves' hyperthyroidism.

The CDR3 DNA reads as TGTGCCAGCAGCCAAGGAGAGAGCGGGCAGAGCACAGATACGCAGTATTTT. Translating gives CASSQGESGQSTDTQYF. The chain employs TRBV7-2 and TRBJ2-3, with D possibly matching TRBD2 (6 bases). The CDR3 has 17 residues. The V end was cut by 5 bases, the J end by 0 bases, with 18 bases between. Germline V CDR1 and CDR2: SGHTA, FQGNSA.

This clonotype has ten or more counts. The chain carries TRBV3-1 and TRBJ2-2; unclear D gene. This CDR3 comprises 13 residues. Germline CDR1 reads LGHDT; CDR2 reads YNNKEL (reference sequence). Trimming took off 0 bases at V and 4 bases at J, with 3 bases between the two ends. The CDR3 nucleotides are TGTGCCAGCAGCCAAGAGAGCACCGGGGAGCTGTTTTTT. Protein product: CASSQESTGELFF.

Written as DNA, the CDR3 is TGCAGCGCCCGGGGGGTAGCGGGCTACAATGAGCAGTTCTTC. Its protein product is CSARGVAGYNEQFF. The chain has TRBV29-1 and TRBJ2-1; 7 bases line up with TRBD2. The germline V gene has CDR1 SQVTM and CDR2 ANQGSEA. The CDR3 sequence is 14 residues long. The trim removed 7 bases at V and 3 bases at J, leaving 9 bases unmatched.

This clonotype appeared many times. The rearrangement uses TRBV29-1 and TRBJ2-2; unclear D gene. Trimming removed 6 bases from V and 2 bases from J, with 10 bases in between. Germline V gives CDR1 SQVTM, CDR2 ANQGSEA. CDR3 size: 13 residues. The CDR3 protein is CSVYSDNTGELFF. DNA for the CDR3: TGCAGCGTCTACAGTGACAACACCGGGGAGCTGTTTTTT.

V is TRBV7-9 and J is TRBJ1-5, with D possibly TRBD1 on 6 matching bases. The length of the CDR3 is 15 residues. V was trimmed by 5 bases and J by 6 bases, leaving 17 bases between them. CDR1 is SEHNR and CDR2 is FQNEAQ in the germline V gene (reference sequence). The chain's CDR3 is CASSQIGGVGQPQHF. In DNA form, the CDR3 reads TGTGCCAGCAGCCAAATAGGGGGGGTCGGTCAGCCCCAGCATTTT.

Many counts were recorded for this clonotype. The chain joins TRBV7-9 to TRBJ2-5; 9 bases are a match to TRBD1. Germline CDR1 reads SEHNR; CDR2 reads FQNEAQ (reference sequence). J gave up 5 bases and V 5 bases, and 9 bases lay outside the gene matches. The CDR3 runs to 15 residues. CDR3 in DNA: TGTGCCAGCAGCCTGGGGGACAGGGCCATCGAGACCCAGTACTTC. Protein: CASSLGDRAIETQYF.

This clonotype was picked up a small number of times. V is TRBV5-8 and J is TRBJ1-1; D is uncertain. Trimming removed 0 bases at V and 13 bases at J, with 16 bases between. The CDR3 is 13 amino acids. Germline V CDR1 and CDR2: SGHTS, YDEGEE. This chain's CDR3 is CASSLDRRPRGFF. CDR3 nucleotide sequence: TGTGCCAGCAGCTTGGATCGTCGGCCACGGGGTTTCTTT. Full variable domain (outside the CDR3, taken from reference TRBV5-8 and TRBJ1-1): EAGVTQSPTHLIKTRGQQATLRCSPISGHTSVYWYQQALGLGLQFLLWYDEGEERNRGNFPPRFSGRQFPNYSSELNVNALELEDSALYLCASSLDRRPRGFFGQGTRLTVV.

The CDR3, as DNA: TGCAGTGCAAACCCGGACGGACGACAAAAGTGGACTGAAGCTTTCTTT. Translated, it gives CSANPDGRQKWTEAFF. The chain links TRBV20-1 to TRBJ1-1; D uncertain. This CDR3 region has 16 residues. The germline gives CDR1 DFQATT, CDR2 SNEGSKA (reference sequence). Trimming cost V 6 bases and J 5 bases, with 25 bases left between them.

This chain uses TRBV29-1 with TRBJ2-5; D is unresolved. Germline V CDR1 and CDR2: SQVTM, ANQGSEA. This CDR3 has 12 residues. V was cut by 2 bases and J by 0 bases, with 4 bases left in between. CDR3: CSVERDQETQYF. The DNA of the CDR3 is TGCAGCGTTGAACGGGACCAAGAGACCCAGTACTTC.

There are a few counts of this clonotype. The chain is built from TRBV5-1 and TRBJ2-5; 8 bases match TRBD2. Germline CDR1 reads SGHRS; CDR2 reads YFSETQ. The CDR3 extends over 15 amino acids. V dropped 1 base and J dropped 2; count of bases not matched to a gene: 4. The CDR3 nucleotides read TGCGCCAGCAGCTTGTGGCGGGGGGCTCAAGAGACCCAGTACTTC. It specifies CASSLWRGAQETQYF.

This clonotype was seen more than once but under ten times. This chain connects TRBV5-1 to TRBJ2-7; 8 nucleotides line up with TRBD2. Germline CDR1 is SGHRS and CDR2 is YFSETQ. This CDR3 region has 17 residues. Trimming at V came to 5 bases and at J to 4 bases, leaving 17 bases not matched to a gene. CDR3 amino acids: CASSFTTGGKEGYEQYF. Here the CDR3 DNA reads TGCGCCAGCAGTTTTACTACGGGGGGGAAAGAGGGATACGAGCAGTACTTC. Full variable domain (missing parts from reference TRBV5-1 and TRBJ2-7): KAGVTQTPRYLIKTRGQQVTLSCSPISGHRSVSWYQQTPGQGLQFLFEYFSETQRNKGNFPGRFSGRQFSNSRSEMNVSTLELGDSALYLCASSFTTGGKEGYEQYFGPGTRLTVT.

This clonotype was detected only a few times. The chain joins TRBV9 to TRBJ2-7, with D unresolved. CDR3 size: 16 residues. Germline loops: CDR1 SGDLS, CDR2 YYNGEE. The ends were cut back, 0 bases at V and 0 bases at J, with 13 bases in the middle. In DNA, the CDR3 is TGTGCCAGCAGCGTAGGACCCTTAGAAAGCTCCTACGAGCAGTACTTC. Translated, it gives CASSVGPLESSYEQYF.

This clonotype was seen many times. This sequence joins TRBV6-1 and TRBJ2-2; 7 bases align to TRBD2. V lost 2 bases, J lost 6 bases, and 6 bases stayed unmatched. Germline V lookup: CDR1 MNHNS, CDR2 SASEGT. This CDR3 has 15 amino acids. As DNA, the CDR3 is TGTGCCAGCAGTGAATGGCGGGAGTCGCCCGGGGAGCTGTTTTTT. It yields the protein CASSEWRESPGELFF.

This clonotype was counted only a few times. The chain employs TRBV4-1 and TRBJ1-6; unclear D gene. Germline assignment: CDR1 MGHRA and CDR2 YSYEKL. V lost 3 bases, J lost 12 bases, and 9 bases lay in between. The CDR3 totals 12 residues. CDR3 sequence: CASSQVQGPLHF. Here the CDR3 DNA reads TGCGCCAGCAGCCAGGTGCAAGGACCCCTCCACTTT.

The table lists this clonotype with many counts. The chain carries TRBV27 and TRBJ1-4, with TRBD1 as a possible D gene (6 bases). This CDR3 spans 15 amino acids. Per germline, CDR1 MNHEY and CDR2 SMNVEV (reference sequence). Trimming cost V 1 base and J 5 bases, with 11 bases left between them. DNA of the CDR3: TGTGCCAGCAGTTTATTCGGACAGCCGAATGAAAAACTGTTTTTT. Its translation: CASSLFGQPNEKLFF.

There are many counts of this clonotype. The chain combines TRBV28 with TRBJ1-2; perhaps TRBD1 as D (5 bases). This CDR3 comprises 16 residues. The V end was cut by 6 bases, the J end by 8 bases, with 25 bases between. Germline CDR1 MDHEN, CDR2 SYDVKM. The CDR3 DNA reads as TGTGCCAGCAGCGGAGGTCTTCGTAGGGGAGGGAAGGGCTACACCTTC. As protein: CASSGGLRRGGKGYTF.

Concerning this clonotype itself: This sequence may be a read error, since a much larger clone differs from it by one base. The genes are TRBV6-1 and TRBJ2-5; perhaps TRBD2 as D (6 bases). The germline gives CDR1 MNHNS, CDR2 SASEGT. This CDR3 has 13 residues. The CDR3 DNA reads as TGTGCCGGCAGTCGGGAGAGAAAAGAGACCCAGTACTTC. It translates to CAGSRERKETQYF.

The chain carries TRBV5-1 and TRBJ2-2; D uncertain. V lost 9 bases and J 7 bases, leaving 13 bases between the germline ends. Germline CDR1 is SGHRS and CDR2 is YFSETQ. The CDR3 has 12 amino acids. CDR3 DNA: TGCGCCACCCGCGAGGCTTTCGGGGAGCTGTTTTTT. Amino acid sequence: CATREAFGELFF.

This clonotype occurred once. CDR3 region: CASSLGGTGTAEKLFF. The CDR3 DNA follows: TGTGCCAGCAGCTTGGGGGGGACCGGGACAGCGGAAAAACTGTTTTTT. V gene TRBV13 combines with J gene TRBJ1-4; 7 bases align to TRBD1. Germline V gives CDR1 PRHDT, CDR2 FYEKMQ (reference sequence). V dropped 3 bases and J dropped 8; count of bases not matched to a gene: 12. There are 16 residues in the CDR3.

This rearrangement joins TRBV10-3 to TRBJ2-7; a possible D gene is TRBD2 (5 bases). With 4 bases removed from V and 4 bases from J, the gap between germline ends came to 17 bases. The CDR3 covers 15 residues. Germline CDR1 and CDR2: ENHRY and SYGVKD. The CDR3 bases are TGTGCCATCAGTGTTCTGACCTATGGGAGTTACGAGCAGTACTTC. Translated, it gives CAISVLTYGSYEQYF.

This clonotype was observed at least ten times. The chain has TRBV11-3 and TRBJ1-2, with 10 positions matching TRBD1. This CDR3 spans 16 amino acids. Germline CDR1 is SGHNT and CDR2 is YENEEA. V lost 5 bases to trimming and J lost 2 bases; unmatched junction nucleotides: 8. CDR3 nucleotides: TGTGCCAGCAGCCGTAGGGACAGGGGCAGGAACTATGGCTACACCTTC. Its translation is CASSRRDRGRNYGYTF. Variable domain in full (rest from reference TRBV11-3 and TRBJ1-2): EAGVVQSPRYKIIEKKQPVAFWCNPISGHNTLYWYLQNLGQGPELLIRYENEEAVDDSQLPKDRFSAERLKGVDSTLKIQPAELGDSAVYLCASSRRDRGRNYGYTFGSGTRLTVV.